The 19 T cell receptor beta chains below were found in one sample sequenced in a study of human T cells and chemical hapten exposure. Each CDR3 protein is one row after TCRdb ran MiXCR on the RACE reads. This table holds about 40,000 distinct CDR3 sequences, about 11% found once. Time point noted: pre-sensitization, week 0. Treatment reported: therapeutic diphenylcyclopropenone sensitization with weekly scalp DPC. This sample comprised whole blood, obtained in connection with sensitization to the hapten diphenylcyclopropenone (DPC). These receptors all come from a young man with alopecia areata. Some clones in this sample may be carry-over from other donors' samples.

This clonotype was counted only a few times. CDR3 sequence (DNA): TGCAGTGCTAGCAAGACTAGCGGGGGGGCAAATGAGCAGTTCTTC. The encoded protein is CSASKTSGGANEQFF. The chain joins TRBV20-1 to TRBJ2-1; TRBD2 matches at 14 bases. CDR3 length: 15 amino acids. Unmatched junction bases numbered 5, after V lost 3 bases and J lost 7 bases. Germline V lookup: CDR1 DFQATT, CDR2 SNEGSKA (reference sequence).

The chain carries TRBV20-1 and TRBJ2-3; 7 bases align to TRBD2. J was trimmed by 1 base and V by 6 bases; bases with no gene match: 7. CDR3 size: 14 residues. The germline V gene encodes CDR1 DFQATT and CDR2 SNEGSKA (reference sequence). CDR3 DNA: TGCAGTGCCAACTTTGCGGGGGGCACAGATACGCAGTATTTT. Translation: CSANFAGGTDTQYF.

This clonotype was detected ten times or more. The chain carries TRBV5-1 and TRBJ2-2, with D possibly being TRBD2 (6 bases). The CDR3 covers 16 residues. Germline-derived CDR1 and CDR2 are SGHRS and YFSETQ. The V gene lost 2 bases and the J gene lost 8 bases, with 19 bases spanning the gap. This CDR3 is CASSFGGSGPRGELFF. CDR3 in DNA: TGCGCCAGCAGCTTCGGAGGGAGTGGTCCTAGGGGGGAGCTGTTTTTT.

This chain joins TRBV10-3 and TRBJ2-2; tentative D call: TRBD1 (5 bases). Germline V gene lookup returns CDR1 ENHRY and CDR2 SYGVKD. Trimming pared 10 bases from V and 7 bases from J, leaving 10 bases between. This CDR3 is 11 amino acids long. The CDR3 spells CATRQNGELFF. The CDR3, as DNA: TGTGCCACCAGACAGAACGGGGAGCTGTTTTTT.

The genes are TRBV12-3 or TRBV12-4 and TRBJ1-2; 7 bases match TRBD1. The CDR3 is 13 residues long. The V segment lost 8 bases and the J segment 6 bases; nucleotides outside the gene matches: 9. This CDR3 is CASRPTGTNGYTF. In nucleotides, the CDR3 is TGTGCCAGCCGTCCGACAGGGACTAATGGCTACACCTTC.

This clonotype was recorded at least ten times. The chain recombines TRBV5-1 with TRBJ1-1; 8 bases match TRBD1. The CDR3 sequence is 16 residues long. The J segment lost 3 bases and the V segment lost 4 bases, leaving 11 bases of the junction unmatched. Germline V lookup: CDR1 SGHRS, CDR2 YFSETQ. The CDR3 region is CASSEAGGALYTEAFF. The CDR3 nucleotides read TGCGCCAGCAGCGAAGCAGGGGGCGCACTCTACACTGAAGCTTTCTTT.

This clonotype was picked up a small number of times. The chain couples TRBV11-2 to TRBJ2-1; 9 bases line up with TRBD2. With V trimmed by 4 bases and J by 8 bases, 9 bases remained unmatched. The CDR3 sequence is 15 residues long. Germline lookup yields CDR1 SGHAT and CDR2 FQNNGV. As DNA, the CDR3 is TGTGCCAGCAGCTCGCTAGCGGGAAGTGTCTATGAGCAGTTCTTC. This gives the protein CASSSLAGSVYEQFF.

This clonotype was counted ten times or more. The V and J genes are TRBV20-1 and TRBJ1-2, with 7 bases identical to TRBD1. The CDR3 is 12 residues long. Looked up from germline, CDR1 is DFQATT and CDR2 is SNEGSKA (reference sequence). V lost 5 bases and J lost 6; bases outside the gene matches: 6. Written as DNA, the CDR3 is TGCAGTGCTGGGGACAGTGGTCATGGCTACACCTTC. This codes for CSAGDSGHGYTF.

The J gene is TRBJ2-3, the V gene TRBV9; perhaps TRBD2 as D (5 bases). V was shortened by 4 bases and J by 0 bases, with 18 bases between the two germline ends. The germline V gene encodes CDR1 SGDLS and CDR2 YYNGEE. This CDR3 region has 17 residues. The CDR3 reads CASSSKVSAPSTDTQYF. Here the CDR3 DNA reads TGTGCCAGCAGCTCCAAAGTTAGCGCCCCTAGCACAGATACGCAGTATTTT.

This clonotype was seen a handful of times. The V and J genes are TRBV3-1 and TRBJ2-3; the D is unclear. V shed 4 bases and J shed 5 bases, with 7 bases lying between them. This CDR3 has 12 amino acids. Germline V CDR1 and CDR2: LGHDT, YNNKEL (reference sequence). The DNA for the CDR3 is TGTGCCAGCAGCCCGACCGGAGATACGCAGTATTTT. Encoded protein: CASSPTGDTQYF.

The CDR3, as DNA: TGCAGTGCTAGAGCAGTCAGGGTGCAAGAGACCCAGTACTTC. It specifies CSARAVRVQETQYF. The chain recombines TRBV20-1 with TRBJ2-5, with D possibly TRBD1 on 5 matching bases. In germline, CDR1 is DFQATT, CDR2 SNEGSKA (reference sequence). This CDR3 region has 14 residues. With 1 base removed from V and 2 bases from J, the gap between germline ends came to 11 bases.

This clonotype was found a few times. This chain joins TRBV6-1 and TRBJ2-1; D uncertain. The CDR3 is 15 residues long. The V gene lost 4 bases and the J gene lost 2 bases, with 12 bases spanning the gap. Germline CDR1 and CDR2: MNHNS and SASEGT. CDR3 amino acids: CASSVPDAPYNEQFF. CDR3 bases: TGTGCCAGCAGTGTCCCTGATGCCCCCTACAATGAGCAGTTCTTC.

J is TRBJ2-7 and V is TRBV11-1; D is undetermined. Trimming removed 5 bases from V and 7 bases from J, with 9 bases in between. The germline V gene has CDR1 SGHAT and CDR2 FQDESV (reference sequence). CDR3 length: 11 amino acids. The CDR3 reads CASSRRFEQYF. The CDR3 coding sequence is TGTGCCAGCAGCCGAAGATTTGAGCAGTACTTC.

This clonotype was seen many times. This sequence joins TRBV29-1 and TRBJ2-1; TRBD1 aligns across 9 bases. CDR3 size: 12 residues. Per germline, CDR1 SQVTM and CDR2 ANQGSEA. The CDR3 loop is CSAGQGPVEQFF. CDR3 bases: TGCTCCGCGGGACAGGGTCCCGTTGAGCAGTTCTTC.

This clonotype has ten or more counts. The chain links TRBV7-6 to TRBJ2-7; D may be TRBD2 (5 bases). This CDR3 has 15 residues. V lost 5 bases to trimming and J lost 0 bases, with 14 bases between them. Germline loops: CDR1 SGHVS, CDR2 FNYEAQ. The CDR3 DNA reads TGTGCCAGCAGCCGGGGTGCGGGCGCCTCCTACGAGCAGTACGTC. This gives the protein CASSRGAGASYEQYV.

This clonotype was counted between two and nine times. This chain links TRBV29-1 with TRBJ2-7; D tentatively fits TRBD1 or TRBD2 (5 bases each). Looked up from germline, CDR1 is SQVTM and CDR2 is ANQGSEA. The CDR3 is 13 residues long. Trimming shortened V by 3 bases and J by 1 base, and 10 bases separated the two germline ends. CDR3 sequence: CSVDGDGSYEQYF. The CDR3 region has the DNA TGCAGCGTTGATGGGGACGGATCCTACGAGCAGTACTTC.

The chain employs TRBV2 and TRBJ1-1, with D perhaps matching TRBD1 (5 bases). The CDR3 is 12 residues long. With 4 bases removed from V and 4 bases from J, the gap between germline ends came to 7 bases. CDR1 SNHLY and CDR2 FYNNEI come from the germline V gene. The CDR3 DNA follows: TGTGCCAGCAGTGCGGGGCCCACTGAAGCTTTCTTT. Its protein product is CASSAGPTEAFF.

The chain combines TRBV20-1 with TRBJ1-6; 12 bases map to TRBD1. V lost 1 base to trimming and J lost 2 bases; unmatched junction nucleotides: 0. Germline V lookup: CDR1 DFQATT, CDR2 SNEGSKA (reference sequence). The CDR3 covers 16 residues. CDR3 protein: CSARGDRGPYNSPLHF. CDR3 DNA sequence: TGCAGTGCTAGAGGGGACAGGGGGCCCTATAATTCACCCCTCCACTTT.

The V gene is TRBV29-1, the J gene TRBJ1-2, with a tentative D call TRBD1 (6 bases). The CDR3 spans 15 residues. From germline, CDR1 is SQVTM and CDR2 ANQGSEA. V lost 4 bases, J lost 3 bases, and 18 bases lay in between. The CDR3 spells CSVGPSAGVDYGYTF. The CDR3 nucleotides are TGCAGCGTTGGACCCTCGGCAGGGGTAGACTATGGCTACACCTTC.